This paragraph reports one T cell receptor beta chain. The junction departs from the called germline gene at one end, perhaps through a read error. This specimen belongs to a study of blood T cell repertoires in COVID-19. Study overall: Donors in the United States, Italy and Spain gave samples during acute or convalescent COVID-19.

Here immunoSEQ multiplex PCR was the method, and the copy in TCRdb shows in-frame clones only, minus some. The table shows more than 110,000 clones, with around 80% occurring only once. This CDR3 comprises 16 residues. CDR1 and CDR2 (germline): LGHNA, YSLEER. The specimen sequenced was peripheral blood. The chain couples TRBV4-3 to TRBJ2-7; the match to TRBD2 covers 9 bases. The source is a man in his sixties with acute or convalescent COVID-19. The CDR3 DNA is TGCGCCAGCAGCCCCTCCCTTAATAGCGGGAGCGCTCAAGGGAACTTC. This gives the protein CASSPSLNSGSAQGNF.